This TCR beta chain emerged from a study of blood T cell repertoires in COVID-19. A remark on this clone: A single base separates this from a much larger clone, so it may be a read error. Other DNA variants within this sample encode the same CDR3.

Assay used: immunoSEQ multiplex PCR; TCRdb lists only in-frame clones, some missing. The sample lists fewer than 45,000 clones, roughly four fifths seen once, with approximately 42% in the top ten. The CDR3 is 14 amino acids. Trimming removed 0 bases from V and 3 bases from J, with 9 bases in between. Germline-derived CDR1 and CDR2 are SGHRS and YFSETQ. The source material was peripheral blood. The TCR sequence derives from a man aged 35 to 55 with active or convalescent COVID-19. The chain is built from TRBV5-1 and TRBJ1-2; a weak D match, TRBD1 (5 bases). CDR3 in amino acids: CASSLDGGDYGYTF. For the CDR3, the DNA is TGCGCCAGCAGCTTGGATGGAGGGGACTATGGCTACACCTTC.